This T cell receptor (beta chain) was captured by sequencing in a study of beta chain features in type 1 diabetes. CDR3 size: 14 residues. The V end lost 0 bases, the J end lost 9 bases, and 15 bases lay between the germline ends. The V gene's germline CDR1 is GTSNPN and CDR2 SVGIG (reference sequence). The authors sorted CD4+ naive, central memory, regulatory and stem cell-like memory cells via CD45RO/CCR7/CD25/CD127/CD95/CD27. Over 95% purity was reached by all sorted populations. Of the isolated RNA, all was reverse transcribed, and so the sequenced material was expressed TCRB transcripts. The repertoire was sequenced with immunoSEQ multiplex PCR; TCRdb's copy has only in-frame clones and lacks some. This table has about 350,000 clones, around 19% appearing once. Study-wide points: For Type 1 diabetes patients, all four CD4+ subsets carried TCRB CDR3s that were moderately but significantly shorter. Short templates might get an advantage during PCR, and this would be equal in patients and controls.

For this clone: Antigen: not known.

The sequence came from a young woman in good health. The chain couples TRBV30 to TRBJ2-1, with D maybe TRBD2 (5 bases). The sequencing sample was made of naive CD4+ T cells from blood. CDR3 in DNA: TGTGCCTGGAGTGTCGAACTACCCCGGGGTGAGCAGTTCTTC. Translated, it gives CAWSVELPRGEQFF.